This T cell receptor beta chain emerged from a study of lymphopenia after photon versus proton radiotherapy. Regarding the study as a whole: After lymphocyte nadir, photon-treated repertoires showed oligoclonal expansion, especially CD8+ Temra.

This clone showed up just once. The antigen remains undetermined. Germline assignment: CDR1 SGHAT and CDR2 FQNNGV. The CDR3 length is 14 residues. Trimming took 1 base from V and 2 from J, leaving 5 bases between them. TCRdb's table, derived via immunoSEQ multiplex PCR, lists solely in-frame clones and lacks some. The sample lists around 30,000 clones, around nine tenths seen once, with 45% to 60% in the top ten. V usage is TRBV11-2 and J usage is TRBJ2-2; D gene uncertain. This clonotype was sampled from an older woman with cholangiocarcinoma. Some clones in this sample may be carry-over from other donors' samples. The starting material was peripheral blood, obtained from a patient treated with proton-based radiotherapy. The CDR3 loop is CASSLVVNTGELFF. The CDR3 DNA reads as TGTGCCAGCAGCTTAGTCGTTAACACCGGGGAGCTGTTTTTT.